Presented here are 21 T cell receptor beta chains from one specimen sequenced in a study of T cell responses to AZD1222 COVID-19 vaccine. Repertoires were generated with immunoSEQ multiplex PCR, while TCRdb's copy carries only in-frame clones and drops some. The data show about 110,000 clones, 70% to 90% seen once. The sample here was peripheral blood, taken on day 0 of AZD1222 vaccination. The receptors were sampled from an adult in good health.

The J gene is TRBJ2-3, the V gene TRBV13, with TRBD2 identical over 10 bases. Looked up from germline, CDR1 is PRHDT and CDR2 is FYEKMQ (reference sequence). The V and J ends lost 5 bases and 0 bases, in that order; junction bases with no gene match: 5. There are 16 residues in the CDR3. In DNA form, the CDR3 reads TGTGCCAGCAGCATCAGCGGGAGGGGGAGCACAGATACGCAGTATTTT. Translation: CASSISGRGSTDTQYF.

The J gene is TRBJ2-7, the V gene TRBV25-1, with TRBD2 as a possible D gene (7 bases). Trimming stripped 3 bases from V and 6 bases from J, with 9 bases between. CDR3 length equals 12 residues. From germline, CDR1 is MGHDK and CDR2 SYGVNS. CDR3 amino acids: CASSERGREQYF. In nucleotides, the CDR3 is TGTGCCAGCAGTGAGCGGGGGCGCGAGCAGTACTTC.

The chain has TRBV11-2 and TRBJ2-7; D uncertain. Trimming cost V 0 bases and J 3 bases, with 12 bases left between them. The CDR3 spans 15 residues. Germline lookup yields CDR1 SGHAT and CDR2 FQNNGV. For the CDR3, the DNA is TGTGCCAGCAGCTTAGAAGGGCAGTCGATCTACGAGCAGTACTTC. Encoded protein: CASSLEGQSIYEQYF.

This chain connects TRBV28 to TRBJ2-4, with 15 nucleotides matching TRBD2. Germline CDR1 is MDHEN and CDR2 is SYDVKM. V lost 5 bases to trimming and J lost 6 bases; unmatched junction nucleotides: 17. The CDR3 extends over 20 amino acids. CDR3 amino acids: CASSHSWTSGRAHQGNIQYF. In DNA, the CDR3 is TGTGCCAGCAGTCATTCGTGGACTAGCGGGAGGGCCCATCAGGGAAACATTCAGTACTTC.

This chain connects TRBV28 to TRBJ2-7; the D is unclear. CDR1 and CDR2 from the germline V gene are MDHEN and SYDVKM. The V end lost 7 bases, the J end lost 4 bases, and 20 bases lay between the germline ends. CDR3 length: 15 residues. For the CDR3, the DNA is TGTGCCAGCACCTCCCGCAAGGGTACAAGGTACGAGCAGTACTTC. Its protein product is CASTSRKGTRYEQYF. Complete variable domain (other parts from reference TRBV28 and TRBJ2-7): DVKVTQSSRYLVKRTGEKVFLECVQDMDHENMFWYRQDPGLGLRLIYFSYDVKMKEKGDIPEGYSVSREKKERFSLILESASTNQTSMYLCASTSRKGTRYEQYFGPGTRLTVT.

This clone was found a few times. The J gene is TRBJ2-2, the V gene TRBV11-2; 9 bases line up with TRBD2. Germline V gene data show CDR1 as SGHAT and CDR2 as FQNNGV. V dropped 5 bases and J dropped 1; count of bases not matched to a gene: 5. The CDR3 runs to 16 residues. As DNA, the CDR3 is TGTGCCAGCAGCCCGACTAGCGGACGGAACACCGGGGAGCTGTTTTTT. This encodes CASSPTSGRNTGELFF.

This chain links TRBV9 with TRBJ1-2; weak D call: TRBD1 (5 bases). Per the germline V gene, CDR1 is SGDLS and CDR2 is YYNGEE. This CDR3 contains 15 residues. V gave up 4 bases and J gave up 7 bases, with 20 bases separating them. Here the CDR3 reads CASSPVGQGSSGYTF. The DNA for the CDR3 is TGTGCCAGCAGCCCGGTTGGGCAGGGAAGTTCTGGCTACACCTTC.

The chain combines TRBV19 with TRBJ2-1, with TRBD2 matching over 7 bases. CDR3 size: 12 residues. V dropped 6 bases and J dropped 8; count of bases not matched to a gene: 4. Germline lookup yields CDR1 LNHDA and CDR2 SQIVND (reference sequence). The CDR3 nucleotides read TGTGCCAGTAGAAATGCGGGGGATGAGCAGTTCTTC. Its translation is CASRNAGDEQFF.

The gene calls are TRBV5-4 and TRBJ2-7, with D perhaps TRBD1 or TRBD2 (5 bases each). Trimming shortened V by 4 bases and J by 2 bases, and 10 bases separated the two germline ends. CDR3 length equals 13 residues. CDR1 and CDR2 (germline): SGHNT, YYREEE (reference sequence). CDR3 DNA: TGTGCCAGCAGCCCCGGGACGACCTACGAGCAGTACTTC. This translates into CASSPGTTYEQYF.

The gene calls are TRBV11-3 and TRBJ2-6; D gene unclear. Between the trimmed V and J ends, which lost 0 bases and 0 bases, there was a span of 6 bases. In germline, CDR1 is SGHNT, CDR2 YENEEA. The CDR3 length is 16 residues. This chain's CDR3 is CASSLDGVSGANVLTF. CDR3 bases: TGTGCCAGCAGCTTAGATGGCGTCTCTGGGGCCAACGTCCTGACTTTC.

The chain is built from TRBV5-1 and TRBJ2-7; TRBD2 matches at 15 bases. Germline CDR1 SGHRS, CDR2 YFSETQ. J gave up 7 bases and V 4 bases, and 6 bases lay outside the gene matches. This CDR3 contains 15 residues. The CDR3 is CASSQGLAGGREQYF. In nucleotides, the CDR3 is TGCGCCAGCAGCCAGGGACTAGCGGGAGGAAGAGAGCAGTACTTC.

The chain recombines TRBV10-3 with TRBJ2-7, with TRBD1 matching 8 bases. CDR3 length equals 15 residues. Germline CDR1 is ENHRY and CDR2 is SYGVKD. V shed 8 bases and J 0 bases; nucleotides not matched to a gene: 9. This CDR3 reads CAISEPGGLSYEQYF. The CDR3 DNA sequence: TGTGCCATCTCTGAGCCAGGGGGCCTCTCCTACGAGCAGTACTTC.

V gene TRBV27 combines with J gene TRBJ2-1; no firm D call. V was pared by 5 bases and J by 0 bases, with 11 bases between. Germline CDR1 and CDR2: MNHEY and SMNVEV (reference sequence). This CDR3 contains 15 residues. The CDR3 loop reads CASSPRLSSYNEQFF. The CDR3 DNA reads TGTGCCAGCAGTCCCCGACTGAGCTCCTACAATGAGCAGTTCTTC.

The chain recombines TRBV28 with TRBJ2-7; D ambiguous. V dropped 10 bases and J dropped 3 bases, with 10 bases sitting between them. The CDR3 length is 11 residues. CDR1 is MDHEN and CDR2 is SYDVKM in the germline V gene. The CDR3: CATNKHYEQYF. The DNA for the CDR3 is TGTGCCACCAATAAGCACTACGAGCAGTACTTC.

The chain employs TRBV5-1 and TRBJ1-5, with 11 positions matching TRBD1. Per the germline V gene, CDR1 is SGHRS and CDR2 is YFSETQ. The CDR3 spans 15 residues. V trimming: 3 bases; J trimming: 5 bases; junction bases outside the gene matches: 4. CDR3 in DNA: TGCGCCAGCAGCTGGACAGGGGGCAAGGATCAGCCCCAGCATTTT. It translates to CASSWTGGKDQPQHF.

The chain joins TRBV24-1 to TRBJ1-4; a weak D match, TRBD1 (5 bases). Deletions cut 6 bases from V and 8 bases from J, with 15 bases between. CDR3 length: 14 amino acids. Germline CDR1 KGHDR, CDR2 SFDVKD. The CDR3: CATSQQAELEKLFF. The CDR3 nucleotides read TGTGCCACCAGTCAACAGGCGGAATTGGAAAAACTGTTTTTT.

The chain links TRBV19 to TRBJ2-7; 7 positions agree with TRBD1. Germline-derived CDR1 and CDR2 are LNHDA and SQIVND (reference sequence). The V gene end was trimmed by 3 bases and the J gene end by 0 bases; junction bases not matched to a gene: 11. The CDR3 totals 17 residues. The CDR3 sequence is CASSMRRTGESSYEQYF. The CDR3 DNA sequence: TGTGCCAGTAGTATGCGCCGGACAGGCGAGAGCTCCTACGAGCAGTACTTC.

The chain is built from TRBV4-3 and TRBJ2-5, with 10 nucleotides matching TRBD2. This CDR3 comprises 18 residues. The ends lost 1 base at V and 2 bases at J; junction bases unmatched: 10. Germline lookup yields CDR1 LGHNA and CDR2 YSLEER. This CDR3 is CASSQGPRASGGQETQYF. CDR3 sequence (DNA): TGCGCCAGCAGCCAAGGGCCGAGGGCTAGCGGGGGTCAAGAGACCCAGTACTTC.

This clone has just one count. The gene calls are TRBV6-5 and TRBJ2-7; TRBD1 matches 11 bases. V gave up 0 bases and J gave up 5 bases; unmatched junction bases: 6. CDR1 MNHEY and CDR2 SVGAGI come from the germline V gene. The CDR3 spans 16 residues. CDR3 region: CASSYSHWDRGDEQYF. DNA for the CDR3: TGTGCCAGCAGTTACTCCCATTGGGACAGGGGGGACGAGCAGTACTTC.

V gene TRBV14 combines with J gene TRBJ1-2; D not resolved. The V and J ends lost 4 bases and 4 bases respectively, with 16 bases between them. Germline lookup yields CDR1 SGHDN and CDR2 FVKESK. The CDR3 is 15 amino acids. The CDR3 DNA reads TGTGCCAGCAGCCGTTCCCGGGATCCCCTCTATGGCTACACCTTC. It specifies CASSRSRDPLYGYTF.

This rearrangement joins TRBV7-9 to TRBJ1-4; D is ambiguous. The length of the CDR3 is 15 residues. Germline V CDR1 and CDR2: SEHNR, FQNEAQ (reference sequence). V lost 4 bases and J 5 bases, leaving 14 bases between the germline ends. In DNA, the CDR3 is TGTGCCAGCAGCTCCGGGTCAGGCAGAAATGAAAAACTGTTTTTT. Amino acids: CASSSGSGRNEKLFF.